This T cell receptor (beta chain) originates from a study of identical twins. This clonotype came up many times. V lost 3 bases and J lost 4, with 7 bases in between. Germline CDR1 is DFQATT and CDR2 is SNEGSKA (reference sequence). The CDR3 is 12 residues long. TCRdb re-called the 5' RACE reads through MiXCR, storing one row per CDR3 protein. Found here are 280,000 or so distinct CDR3 sequences, approximately 8% of them singletons; the top ten hold around 2.1%. The sample was also reused in another study, on yellow fever vaccine responses in identical twins.

Sequenced input: memory (CD45RO+) T cells sorted from blood. This sequence originates from a woman younger than 30 in good health. This chain joins TRBV20-1 and TRBJ1-3, with unresolved D. DNA of the CDR3: TGCAGTGCTAGCCAGGTCGGAAACACCATATATTTT. Translation gives CSASQVGNTIYF.